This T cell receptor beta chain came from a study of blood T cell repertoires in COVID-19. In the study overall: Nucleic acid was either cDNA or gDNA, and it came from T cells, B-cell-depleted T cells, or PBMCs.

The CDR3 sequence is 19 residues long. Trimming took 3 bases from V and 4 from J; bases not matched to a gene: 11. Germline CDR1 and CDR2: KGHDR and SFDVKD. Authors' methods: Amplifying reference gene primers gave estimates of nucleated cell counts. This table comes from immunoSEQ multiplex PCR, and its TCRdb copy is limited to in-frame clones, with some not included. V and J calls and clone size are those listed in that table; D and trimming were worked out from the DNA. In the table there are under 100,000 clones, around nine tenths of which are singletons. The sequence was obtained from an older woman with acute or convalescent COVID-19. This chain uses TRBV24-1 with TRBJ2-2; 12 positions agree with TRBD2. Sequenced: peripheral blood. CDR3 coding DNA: TGTGCCACCAGTGATCCGACTCGACTAGCGGGAGACGTCACCGGGGAGCTGTTTTTT. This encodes CATSDPTRLAGDVTGELFF.